This is a list of T cell receptor beta chains from one sample in a study of chemoradiotherapy in HPV16-positive cancers. The data were produced by immunoSEQ multiplex PCR, yet TCRdb's version contains in-frame clones alone and is incomplete. The table has over 1,500 clones, over 85% seen once. The specimen was tumor tissue, collected from a patient who underwent chemoradiotherapy. The source of these receptors is a human donor with HPV-associated anogenital cancer. Each CDR3 is given with its conserved first and last residue. The order of the fields is J gene, V gene, D gene, CDR3 protein, CDR3 DNA. The D gene is left open where the match is weak.

>TRBJ2-5|TRBV5-4|.
CASSLAGTQETQYF
TGTGCCAGCAGCTTGGCTGGTACACAAGAGACCCAGTACTTC
>TRBJ2-1|TRBV4-1|TRBD2
CASSQVATSGGYEQFF
TGCGCCAGCAGCCAAGTGGCGACTAGCGGGGGGTATGAGCAGTTCTTC
>TRBJ2-1|TRBV7-9|TRBD2
CASSRTSGSYNEQFF
TGTGCCAGCAGCCGGACTAGCGGCTCCTACAATGAGCAGTTCTTC
>TRBJ1-2|TRBV9|.
CASSVDLTWRSGGTF
TGTGCCAGCAGCGTAGACCTCACCTGGCGGAGTGGGGGCACCTTC
>TRBJ2-3|TRBV7-2|.
CASSLDFAADTQYF
TGTGCCAGCAGCTTAGATTTCGCCGCAGATACGCAGTATTTT
>TRBJ1-6|TRBV5-5|.
CASSPRAPGNNSPLHF
TGTGCCAGCAGCCCGCGGGCCCCAGGGAATAATTCACCCCTCCACTTT
>TRBJ1-3|TRBV2|TRBD1
CASSEGQGGMTSGNTIYF
TGTGCCAGCAGTGAGGGACAGGGAGGAATGACCTCTGGAAACACCATATATTTT
>TRBJ2-5|TRBV7-9|.
CASTWGDQETQYF
TGTGCCAGCACCTGGGGGGACCAAGAGACCCAGTACTTC
>TRBJ2-5|TRBV10-3|TRBD2
CAISFSGVQETQYF
TGTGCCATCAGTTTTAGCGGGGTTCAAGAGACCCAGTACTTC
>TRBJ1-1|TRBV10-3|.
CAISIQGGDTEAFF
TGTGCCATCAGTATTCAGGGAGGGGACACTGAAGCTTTCTTT
>TRBJ2-3|TRBV11-2|.
CASSAPGESTDTQYF
TGTGCCAGCAGTGCTCCGGGGGAGAGCACAGATACGCAGTATTTT
>TRBJ2-1|TRBV5-4|.
CASSLPPYNEQFF
TGTGCCAGCAGCTTGCCCCCCTACAATGAGCAGTTCTTC
>TRBJ1-4|TRBV20-1|.
CSARDNEKLFF
TGCAGTGCTAGGGATAATGAAAAACTGTTTTTT